The 8 T cell receptor beta chains below all came from one sample that was sequenced in a study of cytomegalovirus exposure and HLA in healthy donors. Use of 60 Vbeta and 13 Jbeta primers characterized the PCR. Profiling relied on immunoSEQ multiplex PCR, and the TCRdb table lists in-frame clones only, not all of them. The sample's table shows around 34,000 clones. The sample comprised PBMCs. These receptors were collected from a woman between 40 and 50 years old in good health and CMV-seropositive.

The rearrangement uses TRBV29-1 and TRBJ2-7, with D maybe TRBD1 (5 bases). The CDR3 contains 15 residues. Germline CDR1 and CDR2: SQVTM and ANQGSEA. The germline V and J ends were trimmed by 1 base and 0 bases, with 13 bases remaining between them. The CDR3 region is CSVEGQGSNSYEQYF. The CDR3 nucleotides read TGCAGCGTTGAAGGGCAGGGCTCGAACTCCTACGAGCAGTACTTC.

CDR3 DNA sequence: TGTGCCAGCAGTTTTCGCCACACAGGTGAAGCTTTCTTT. Translating it yields CASSFRHTGEAFF. The V gene is TRBV27, the J gene TRBJ1-1, with D maybe TRBD1 (5 bases). This CDR3 contains 13 residues. The germline V and J ends were trimmed by 3 bases and 7 bases, with 12 bases remaining between them. CDR1 MNHEY and CDR2 SMNVEV come from the germline V gene (reference sequence).

This chain connects TRBV19 to TRBJ1-5, with unresolved D. Germline CDR1 and CDR2: LNHDA and SQIVND (reference sequence). The CDR3 is 16 residues long. Between the trimmed V and J ends, which lost 6 bases and 1 base, there was a span of 16 bases. The CDR3 region is CASSPSRIVSNQPQHF. In DNA, the CDR3 is TGTGCCAGTAGCCCGTCCAGGATAGTAAGCAATCAGCCCCAGCATTTT.

J is TRBJ2-2 and V is TRBV28, with 7 bases aligning to TRBD1. The CDR3 runs 16 residues. CDR1 and CDR2 (germline): MDHEN, SYDVKM. The V and J ends lost 3 bases and 1 base, in that order; junction bases with no gene match: 5. CDR3 sequence reads: CASSFTGAWNTGELFF. The CDR3 region has the DNA TGTGCCAGCAGTTTTACAGGGGCCTGGAACACCGGGGAGCTGTTTTTT.

V usage is TRBV6-5 and J usage is TRBJ2-4, with 10 bases lining up with TRBD1. CDR1 and CDR2 from the germline V gene are MNHEY and SVGAGI. This CDR3 is built from 14 residues. Trimming cost V 6 bases and J 7 bases; bases outside gene matches: 6. CDR3 DNA sequence: TGTGCCAGCAGATTACCGGGACAGGGGAACATTCAGTACTTC. Translating gives CASRLPGQGNIQYF.

The CDR3 sequence is CASSSGRDNEQFF. The CDR3 bases are TGTGCCAGCAGTAGCGGGAGGGACAATGAGCAGTTCTTC. This sequence joins TRBV2 and TRBJ2-1; 10 bases are shared with TRBD2. Germline CDR1 and CDR2: SNHLY and FYNNEI. CDR3 length: 13 residues. Germline trimming cut 5 bases from V and 5 bases from J; bases unmatched to any gene: 0.

This sequence joins TRBV5-1 and TRBJ2-3; 9 bases are shared with TRBD1. There are 14 residues in the CDR3. With 6 bases clipped from V and 3 bases from J, the junction kept 5 bases outside the gene matches. The V gene's germline CDR1 is SGHRS and CDR2 YFSETQ. The CDR3 DNA reads as TGCGCCAGCAACCCGACAGGGGGAACAGATACGCAGTATTTT. It translates to CASNPTGGTDTQYF.

The chain uses TRBV6-6 and TRBJ2-5, with 7 bases fitting TRBD1. Germline V gene data show CDR1 as MNHNY and CDR2 as SVGAGI (reference sequence). CDR3 length: 13 residues. With 2 bases clipped from V and 3 bases from J, the junction kept 0 bases outside the gene matches. CDR3 nucleotide sequence: TGTGCCAGCAGTTACGGGACAGAAGAGACCCAGTACTTC. The encoded protein is CASSYGTEETQYF.